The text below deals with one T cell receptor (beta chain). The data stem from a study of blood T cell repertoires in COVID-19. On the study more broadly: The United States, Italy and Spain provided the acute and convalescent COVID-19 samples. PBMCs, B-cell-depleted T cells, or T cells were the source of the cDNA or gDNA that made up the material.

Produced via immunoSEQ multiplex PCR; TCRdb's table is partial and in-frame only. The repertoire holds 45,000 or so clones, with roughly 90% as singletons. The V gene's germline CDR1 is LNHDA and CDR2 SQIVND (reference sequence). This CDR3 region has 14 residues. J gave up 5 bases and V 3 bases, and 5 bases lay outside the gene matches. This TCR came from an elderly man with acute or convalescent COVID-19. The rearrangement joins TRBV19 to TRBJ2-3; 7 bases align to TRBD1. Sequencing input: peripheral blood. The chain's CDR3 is CASSIRRGKDTQYF. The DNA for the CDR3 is TGTGCCAGTAGTATCCGCAGGGGGAAAGATACGCAGTATTTT.